The clone carrying this T cell receptor beta chain was found many times. Its antigen is as yet unknown. The CDR3 totals 12 residues. Trimming left V 3 bases short and J 7 bases short, with 7 bases between. Germline CDR1 reads SGHTA; CDR2 reads FQGNSA. TCR beta CDR3 regions were amplified from RNA transcripts. Using the HTBI primer set, a first-round RT-PCR was run on the TCR CDR3. TCRdb reanalysed the multiplex PCR reads using MiXCR and keeps one entry per CDR3 protein. The data contain around 250,000 distinct CDR3 sequences, roughly 15% of them singletons. This record belongs to a study of T cells in Graves' hyperthyroidism and ophthalmopathy. Whole-study findings and limits: Most thyroid clonotypes with frequency above 0.001 were detected in blood.

Sequenced sample: blood. The chain links TRBV7-2 to TRBJ2-1, with a tentative D call TRBD1 (5 bases). The receptor was derived from a woman aged 40 to 50 with Graves' hyperthyroidism that later progressed to Graves' ophthalmopathy. Here the CDR3 DNA reads TGTGCCAGCAGCTTCCCAGGGAATGAGCAGTTCTTC. Its translation: CASSFPGNEQFF.